The T cell receptor beta chain described here comes from a study of blood T cell repertoires in COVID-19. As for the study in general: Samples taken during acute and convalescent COVID-19 were collected in the United States, Italy and Spain. PBMCs, B-cell-depleted T cells, or T cells were the source of the cDNA or gDNA that made up the material.

This CDR3 spans 16 amino acids. Per the germline V gene, CDR1 is MNHNS and CDR2 is SASEGT. The V and J ends lost 2 bases and 6 bases, in that order; junction bases with no gene match: 5. Original processing methods: Reference gene primer amplification in the assay estimated nucleated cell counts. Assay: immunoSEQ multiplex PCR; the TCRdb copy retains only in-frame clones and omits some. V, J and clone size are taken as reported in that table, and D and trimming were inferred from the DNA itself. Of fewer than 110,000 clones in the sample, more than 70% were seen once. The source material was peripheral blood. The clonotype originates from a man aged 65 to 79 with acute or convalescent COVID-19. The chain uses TRBV6-1 and TRBJ1-6; 9 nucleotides line up with TRBD1. The CDR3 region has the DNA TGTGCCAGCAGTGAACTCGAGACAGGGGGTAATTCACCCCTCCACTTT. Translated: CASSELETGGNSPLHF.